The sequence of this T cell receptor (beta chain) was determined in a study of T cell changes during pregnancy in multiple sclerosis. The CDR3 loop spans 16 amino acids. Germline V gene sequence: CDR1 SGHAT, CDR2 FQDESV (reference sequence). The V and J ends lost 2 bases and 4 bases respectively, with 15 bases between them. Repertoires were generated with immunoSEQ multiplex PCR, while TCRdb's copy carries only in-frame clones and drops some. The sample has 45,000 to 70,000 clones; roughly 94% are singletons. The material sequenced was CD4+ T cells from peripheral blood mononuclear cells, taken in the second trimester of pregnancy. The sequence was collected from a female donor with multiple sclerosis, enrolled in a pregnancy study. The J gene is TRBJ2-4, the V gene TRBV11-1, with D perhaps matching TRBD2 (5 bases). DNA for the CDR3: TGTGCCAGCAGCTTAAATTCAGGAGGATTTAAAAACATTCAGTACTTC. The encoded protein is CASSLNSGGFKNIQYF.